One and the same sample provided the 18 T cell receptor beta chains below, sequenced in a study of blood T cell repertoires in COVID-19. Method: immunoSEQ multiplex PCR; TCRdb's copy keeps in-frame clones and lacks some. The data contain 30,000 to 40,000 clones, around 85% of them singletons. The sequenced sample was peripheral blood. The receptors were sampled from a man aged 50-60 years with active COVID-19.

The V gene is TRBV28, the J gene TRBJ1-5; 7 bases map to TRBD1. The CDR3 loop spans 16 amino acids. CDR1 MDHEN and CDR2 SYDVKM come from the germline V gene. J gave up 0 bases and V 4 bases, and 6 bases lay outside the gene matches. CDR3 loop: CASSSMDRYSNQPQHF. The CDR3 DNA reads as TGTGCCAGCAGTTCGATGGACAGGTATAGCAATCAGCCCCAGCATTTT.

V gene TRBV6-1 combines with J gene TRBJ1-4; D call uncertain. The CDR3 sequence is 17 residues long. V was shortened by 4 bases and J by 4 bases, with 19 bases between the two germline ends. The germline V gene encodes CDR1 MNHNS and CDR2 SASEGT. The CDR3 DNA reads TGTGCCAGCAGTGGCCTCTTTTATGGAGGTGGTAATGAAAAACTGTTTTTT. Its protein is CASSGLFYGGGNEKLFF.

In its sample, this clone was seen a few times. The DNA for the CDR3 is TGTGCCAGCAGCGAGCAACTAGGACTAGCGGGGTCCGGTGAGCAGTTCTTC. Its translation: CASSEQLGLAGSGEQFF. This chain connects TRBV6-4 to TRBJ2-1, with 12 bases that match TRBD2. The CDR3 contains 17 residues. Trimming removed 6 bases from V and 9 bases from J; junction bases left unmatched: 15. Germline CDR1 and CDR2: MRHNA and SNTAGT.

V usage is TRBV6-1 and J usage is TRBJ2-7; 11 nucleotides agree with TRBD2. The CDR3 loop spans 17 amino acids. V trimming: 4 bases; J trimming: 0 bases; junction bases outside the gene matches: 8. Germline-derived CDR1 and CDR2 are MNHNS and SASEGT. For the CDR3, the DNA is TGTGCCAGCAGTGGTAGCGGGGGGGCGGACGGCTCCTACGAGCAGTACTTC. It codes for CASSGSGGADGSYEQYF.

The V and J genes are TRBV3-1 (or the pseudogene TRBV3-2) and TRBJ2-5; 13 bases agree with TRBD2. This CDR3 has 17 residues. The V gene end was trimmed by 7 bases and the J gene end by 0 bases; junction bases not matched to a gene: 8. Per the germline V gene, CDR1 is LGHDT and CDR2 is YNNKEL (reference sequence). CDR3 amino acids: CASTPTTSGGYQETQYF. For the CDR3, the DNA is TGTGCCAGCACCCCAACGACTAGCGGGGGGTACCAAGAGACCCAGTACTTC.

This sequence joins TRBV18 and TRBJ1-1; perhaps TRBD1 as D (5 bases). Germline CDR1 reads KGHSH; CDR2 reads LQKENI. The V and J ends lost 0 bases and 3 bases respectively, with 11 bases between them. This CDR3 is built from 15 residues. In nucleotides, the CDR3 is TGTGCCAGCTCACCACCGGGGCGGGGGGACACTGAAGCTTTCTTT. This sequence encodes CASSPPGRGDTEAFF. Complete variable domain (other parts from reference TRBV18 and TRBJ1-1): NAGVMQNPRHLVRRRGQEARLRCSPMKGHSHVYWYRQLPEEGLKFMVYLQKENIIDESGMPKERFSAEFPKEGPSILRIQQVVRGDSAAYFCASSPPGRGDTEAFFGQGTRLTVV.

This clone was counted a single time. The chain carries TRBV7-6 and TRBJ1-1; D call uncertain. V gave up 1 base and J gave up 1 base, with 7 bases separating them. Germline loops: CDR1 SGHVS, CDR2 FNYEAQ. The length of the CDR3 is 14 residues. CDR3 amino acids: CASSLDRENTEAFF. DNA of the CDR3: TGTGCCAGCAGCTTAGATCGGGAGAACACTGAAGCTTTCTTT.

The CDR3 nucleotides are TGCGCCAGCAGCTATAGCGGGGGGGCCTACGAGCAGTACTTC. Amino acids: CASSYSGGAYEQYF. The chain links TRBV5-1 to TRBJ2-7, with 11 positions matching TRBD2. Germline V gene data show CDR1 as SGHRS and CDR2 as YFSETQ. The trim removed 3 bases at V and 2 bases at J, leaving 1 base unmatched. This CDR3 contains 14 residues.

The V and J genes are TRBV7-9 and TRBJ2-7, with TRBD1 matching over 9 bases. Trimming removed 5 bases from V and 4 bases from J; junction bases left unmatched: 9. Germline CDR1 and CDR2: SEHNR and FQNEAQ (reference sequence). The length of the CDR3 is 15 residues. The DNA for the CDR3 is TGTGCCAGCAGCGTCACCGGGACAGGGTATTACGAGCAGTACTTC. This gives the protein CASSVTGTGYYEQYF.

This clone was found once. The rearrangement joins TRBV27 to TRBJ2-5; perhaps TRBD2 as D (6 bases). The ends were cut back, 6 bases at V and 2 bases at J, with 19 bases in the middle. CDR1 and CDR2 (germline): MNHEY, SMNVEV (reference sequence). The CDR3 extends over 16 amino acids. The CDR3, as DNA: TGTGCCAGCAGGCGGAAGCCGGAGGGCCTACAAGAGACCCAGTACTTC. Translating it yields CASRRKPEGLQETQYF.

The J gene is TRBJ2-7, the V gene TRBV7-2, with D perhaps matching TRBD1 (6 bases). Germline assignment: CDR1 SGHTA and CDR2 FQGNSA. V dropped 0 bases and J dropped 9 bases, with 6 bases sitting between them. The CDR3 is 11 amino acids. The DNA of the CDR3 is TGTGCCAGCAGCTTAGCAGGGGGGCAGTACTTC. This sequence encodes CASSLAGGQYF.

The V gene is TRBV11-2, the J gene TRBJ1-6; D unresolved. V lost 5 bases to trimming and J lost 0 bases, with 14 bases between them. Germline V gene data show CDR1 as SGHAT and CDR2 as FQNNGV. The CDR3 contains 17 residues. The chain's CDR3 is CASSPRAVSSYNSPLHF. CDR3 sequence (DNA): TGTGCCAGCAGCCCGCGGGCTGTAAGCTCCTATAATTCACCCCTCCACTTT.

This chain joins TRBV6-4 and TRBJ2-3; D is perhaps TRBD2 (6 bases). V lost 5 bases and J 3 bases, leaving 15 bases between the germline ends. Germline CDR1 is MRHNA and CDR2 is SNTAGT. CDR3 size: 15 residues. The CDR3 bases are TGTGCCAGCAGTTTATTTAGCGGAGTTACAGATACGCAGTATTTT. It encodes CASSLFSGVTDTQYF.

V is TRBV5-4 and J is TRBJ1-5; D ambiguous. The CDR3 contains 13 residues. The V gene lost 1 base and the J gene lost 7 bases, with 9 bases spanning the gap. Germline V gene data show CDR1 as SGHNT and CDR2 as YYREEE (reference sequence). DNA of the CDR3: TGTGCCAGCAGCTTGAAGCCAAACCAGCCCCAGCATTTT. This sequence encodes CASSLKPNQPQHF.

V is TRBV11-2 and J is TRBJ2-5; tentative D call: TRBD2 (6 bases). Germline values: CDR1 SGHAT, CDR2 FQNNGV. The CDR3 covers 15 residues. V was shortened by 1 base and J by 5 bases, with 14 bases between the two germline ends. The CDR3 is CASSLGGRERETQYF. CDR3 sequence (DNA): TGTGCCAGCAGCTTAGGGGGACGGGAGAGGGAGACCCAGTACTTC.

The chain links TRBV13 to TRBJ1-3; no clear D gene. The CDR3 loop spans 15 amino acids. Trimming left V 4 bases short and J 0 bases short, with 10 bases between. The germline V gene has CDR1 PRHDT and CDR2 FYEKMQ (reference sequence). CDR3 residues: CASSSRATSGNTIYF. CDR3 DNA: TGTGCCAGCAGCTCCCGAGCAACCTCTGGAAACACCATATATTTT. The full variable domain, in which reference TRBV13 and TRBJ1-3 provide the parts outside the CDR3, is AAGVIQSPRHLIKEKRETATLKCYPIPRHDTVYWYQQGPGQDPQFLISFYEKMQSDKGSIPDRFSAQQFSDYHSELNMSSLELGDSALYFCASSSRATSGNTIYFGEGSWLTVV.

The gene calls are TRBV5-4 and TRBJ2-7; D uncertain. This CDR3 is 15 amino acids long. In germline, CDR1 is SGHNT, CDR2 YYREEE (reference sequence). Trimming stripped 0 bases from V and 0 bases from J, with 10 bases between. In DNA form, the CDR3 reads TGTGCCAGCAGCTTGGCGGCAGCGAACTCCTACGAGCAGTACTTC. Translated, it gives CASSLAAANSYEQYF.

The rearrangement uses TRBV11-2 and TRBJ1-1; D ambiguous. Germline V gene sequence: CDR1 SGHAT, CDR2 FQNNGV. Trimming shortened V by 5 bases and J by 4 bases, and 14 bases separated the two germline ends. There are 14 residues in the CDR3. CDR3 bases: TGTGCCAGCAGCGCCAGAAAGTCGGGCACTGAAGCTTTCTTT. Encoded protein: CASSARKSGTEAFF.